The T cell receptor (beta chain) under discussion was sequenced for a study of siplizumab effects on memory and regulatory T cells. CDR1 SGHAT and CDR2 FQDESV come from the germline V gene (reference sequence). Deletions cut 0 bases from V and 5 bases from J, with 10 bases between. The CDR3 has 14 amino acids. The repertoire was sequenced with immunoSEQ multiplex PCR; TCRdb's copy has only in-frame clones and lacks some. The sample has some 100,000 clones, roughly 96% seen once. General study points: Roughly 75-96% of proliferating CD4+ or CD8+ clones lacked a naive or memory phenotype that could be assigned. Unstimulated subsets were the mapping target of only a minor fraction of alloreactive clones. Contribution to the alloresponse seemed major for naive T cells, which also seemed more diverse than memory cells.

As to this clone: Its antigen is undetermined.

The source of this sequence is a human donor in good health. Sequenced input: naive CD4+ T cells sorted from blood. This chain uses TRBV11-1 with TRBJ1-1; D remains unclear. The CDR3 sequence: CASSLAVAGTEAFF. The CDR3 DNA follows: TGTGCCAGCAGCTTAGCGGTGGCGGGTACTGAAGCTTTCTTT.